These 9 T cell receptor beta chains were all obtained from the same sample, sequenced in a study of shared T cell receptors in the human thymus. The repertoire was sequenced with immunoSEQ multiplex PCR; TCRdb's copy has only in-frame clones and lacks some. The repertoire includes roughly 410,000 clones, 85% to 95% of them detected once, and roughly 0.02% sits in the top ten. The source material was thymocytes. Every receptor here comes from a human donor.

This rearrangement joins TRBV29-1 to TRBJ2-5; 14 positions match TRBD2. CDR3 length: 15 amino acids. From germline, CDR1 is SQVTM and CDR2 ANQGSEA. V lost 6 bases and J lost 5; bases outside the gene matches: 8. This CDR3 reads CSVMPRTSGRETQYF. In nucleotides, the CDR3 is TGCAGCGTAATGCCCAGGACTAGCGGGAGGGAGACCCAGTACTTC.

The V and J genes are TRBV7-2 and TRBJ2-7, with a possible D match to TRBD1 (6 bases). Looked up from germline, CDR1 is SGHTA and CDR2 is FQGNSA. Trimming took 6 bases from V and 2 from J, leaving 20 bases between them. The CDR3 runs to 16 residues. The CDR3 sequence is CASSYGAGDRTYEQYF. The CDR3 nucleotides read TGTGCCAGCAGTTACGGGGCAGGGGACCGAACCTACGAGCAGTACTTC.

The J gene is TRBJ2-1, the V gene TRBV4-3, with D possibly matching TRBD2 (5 bases). Germline CDR1 LGHNA, CDR2 YSLEER. This CDR3 contains 16 residues. Trimming took off 1 base at V and 8 bases at J, with 18 bases between the two ends. The chain's CDR3 is CASSQAWTAPTHEQFF. The CDR3 DNA reads TGCGCCAGCAGCCAAGCCTGGACTGCTCCGACCCATGAGCAGTTCTTC.

The V and J genes are TRBV5-5 and TRBJ1-5; TRBD1 matches at 8 bases. This CDR3 contains 16 residues. The junction had 12 bases not matched to a gene; V was cut back by 3 bases and J by 7 bases. The germline CDR1 and CDR2 sequences are SGHKS and YYEKEE (reference sequence). CDR3 in DNA: TGTGCCAGCAGCTCTTTTGACAGGGGAGGAGGACAGCCCCAGCATTTT. Encoded protein: CASSSFDRGGGQPQHF.

The rearrangement links TRBV5-1 to TRBJ1-2; 12 bases are a match to TRBD1. Germline V CDR1 and CDR2: SGHRS, YFSETQ. The CDR3 sequence is 17 residues long. The ends lost 0 bases at V and 3 bases at J; junction bases unmatched: 6. The CDR3 sequence is CASSLGDRGPSDYGYTF. The CDR3 region has the DNA TGCGCCAGCAGCTTGGGGGACAGGGGGCCATCTGACTATGGCTACACCTTC.

The rearrangement links TRBV27 to TRBJ1-1; D ambiguous. The germline gives CDR1 MNHEY, CDR2 SMNVEV (reference sequence). Deletions cut 3 bases from V and 0 bases from J, with 8 bases between. The CDR3 has 14 amino acids. The CDR3 nucleotides read TGTGCCAGCAGTTTTAAGGGTATGAACACTGAAGCTTTCTTT. The encoded protein is CASSFKGMNTEAFF.

The chain has TRBV14 and TRBJ1-5; TRBD1 might be the D (5 bases). CDR1 is SGHDN, CDR2 FVKESK, per germline. This CDR3 contains 15 residues. The V and J ends lost 5 bases and 5 bases respectively, with 16 bases between them. CDR3 bases: TGTGCCAGCAGCTCCCGGGCAGGGAAGGATCAGCCCCAGCATTTT. It encodes CASSSRAGKDQPQHF.

The chain has TRBV10-3 and TRBJ2-1; D is uncertain. The germline gives CDR1 ENHRY, CDR2 SYGVKD. The CDR3 sequence is 15 residues long. Trimming took off 3 bases at V and 7 bases at J, with 16 bases between the two ends. CDR3 in DNA: TGTGCCATCAGTGAATTTTGGATTACTGGGAATGAGCAGTTCTTC. Protein sequence: CAISEFWITGNEQFF.

This clone was recorded only once. V and J are TRBV6-1 and TRBJ2-5; D may correspond to TRBD1 or TRBD2 (5 bases each). The CDR3 has 14 residues. Trimming left V 6 bases short and J 10 bases short, with 21 bases between. From germline, CDR1 is MNHNS and CDR2 SASEGT. CDR3 in amino acids: CASREKGTREVQYF. The CDR3 region has the DNA TGTGCCAGCAGAGAAAAAGGGACGAGAGAAGTCCAGTACTTC.